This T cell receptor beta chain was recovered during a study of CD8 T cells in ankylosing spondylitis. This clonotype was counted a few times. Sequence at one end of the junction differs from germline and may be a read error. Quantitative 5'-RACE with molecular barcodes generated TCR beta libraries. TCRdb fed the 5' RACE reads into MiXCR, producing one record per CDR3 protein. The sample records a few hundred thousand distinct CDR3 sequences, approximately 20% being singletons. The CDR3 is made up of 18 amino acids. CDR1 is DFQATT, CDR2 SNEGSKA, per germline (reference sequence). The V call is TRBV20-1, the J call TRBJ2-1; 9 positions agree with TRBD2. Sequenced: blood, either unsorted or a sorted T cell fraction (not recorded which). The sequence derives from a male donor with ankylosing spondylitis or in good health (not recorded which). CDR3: CCAREPASGVSSYNEQFF. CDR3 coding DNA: TGCTGTGCTAGAGAGCCCGCTAGCGGGGTAAGCTCCTACAATGAGCAGTTCTTC.